A single sample is the source of the 5 T cell receptor beta chains below, sequenced in a study of T cell changes during pregnancy in multiple sclerosis. Sequenced by immunoSEQ multiplex PCR; TCRdb stores in-frame clones only, minus some. The sample holds about 40,000 clones, about 91% seen once. Specimen: CD4+ T cells from peripheral blood mononuclear cells, collected in the third trimester of pregnancy. Receptors were obtained from a female donor in good health, enrolled as a control in a pregnancy study.

The chain uses TRBV5-1 and TRBJ1-1, with a tentative D call TRBD1 (5 bases). The CDR3 is 14 amino acids. Germline lookup yields CDR1 SGHRS and CDR2 YFSETQ. The V end lost 4 bases, the J end lost 4 bases, and 14 bases lay between the germline ends. CDR3 in DNA: TGCGCCAGCAGCGGCCGGGGGAGGACCACTGAAGCTTTCTTT. Translated, it gives CASSGRGRTTEAFF.

The rearrangement joins TRBV28 to TRBJ2-7; 14 nucleotides align to TRBD2. The germline V gene encodes CDR1 MDHEN and CDR2 SYDVKM. The CDR3 loop spans 15 amino acids. With 8 bases clipped from V and 0 bases from J, the junction kept 3 bases outside the gene matches. The CDR3 loop is CASAGTSGGSYEQYF. As DNA, the CDR3 is TGTGCCAGCGCCGGGACTAGCGGGGGCTCCTACGAGCAGTACTTC.

V is TRBV6-5 and J is TRBJ2-7, with 9 nucleotides matching TRBD1. The CDR3 covers 16 residues. Germline V CDR1 and CDR2: MNHEY, SVGAGI. The trim removed 4 bases at V and 5 bases at J, leaving 12 bases unmatched. Written as DNA, the CDR3 is TGTGCCAGCAGTTGGGCATCGAGGACAGGGGTCCACGAGCAGTACTTC. This codes for CASSWASRTGVHEQYF.

For this clone: An end of the junction differs from the germline gene, which may be a read error. The chain links TRBV6-1 to TRBJ1-2; D is perhaps TRBD1 (6 bases). This CDR3 is 12 amino acids long. CDR1 and CDR2 from the germline V gene are MNHNS and SASEGT. The CDR3 DNA sequence: TGTGCCAGCAGTATCTCGACAGGCGCTCAGGTCTTC. It encodes CASSISTGAQVF.

The chain links TRBV2 to TRBJ2-7, with D maybe TRBD1 (7 bases). V was trimmed by 6 bases and J by 0 bases, leaving 12 bases between them. The CDR3 runs 14 residues. From germline, CDR1 is SNHLY and CDR2 FYNNEI. CDR3: CASREGASSYEQYF. As DNA, the CDR3 is TGTGCCAGCAGGGAGGGGGCTAGCTCCTACGAGCAGTACTTC.